This T cell receptor beta chain was sequenced in a study of human T cells and chemical hapten exposure. For the study at large: Women made up most patients, who had alopecia areata, totalis or universalis. The study, taken as a whole, reports: Expanded TCRs produced significantly more large CDR3 similarity clusters than controls did.

CDR3 size: 16 residues. Germline values: CDR1 LGHDT, CDR2 YNNKEL (reference sequence). After removal of 0 bases from V and 8 bases from J, the junction contained 12 bases not matched to a gene. Documented time point: patch test 3, about 24 weeks after DPC sensitization. This sample's treatment: therapeutic diphenylcyclopropenone sensitization with weekly scalp DPC. About this clonotype: Its antigen is unidentified.

TCRdb passed the RACE reads through MiXCR, listing each CDR3 protein once. The sample shows some 180,000 distinct CDR3 sequences, around 25% of them seen only once. The TCR was taken from a woman aged 40 to 50 with alopecia areata. Some clones in this sample may be carry-over from other donors' samples. The material was whole blood, obtained in connection with sensitization to the hapten diphenylcyclopropenone (DPC). The chain employs TRBV3-1 and TRBJ1-2; 7 nucleotides line up with TRBD1. The CDR3 nucleotides read TGTGCCAGCAGCCAAGAAGCCGGGACAGCAAAGAGGGGCTACACCTTC. Translated: CASSQEAGTAKRGYTF. The whole variable domain, filled in from reference TRBV3-1 and TRBJ1-2, reads DTAVSQTPKYLVTQMGNDKSIKCEQNLGHDTMYWYKQDSKKFLKIMFSYNNKELIINETVPNRFSPKSPDKAHLNLHINSLELGDSAVYFCASSQEAGTAKRGYTFGSGTRLTVV.